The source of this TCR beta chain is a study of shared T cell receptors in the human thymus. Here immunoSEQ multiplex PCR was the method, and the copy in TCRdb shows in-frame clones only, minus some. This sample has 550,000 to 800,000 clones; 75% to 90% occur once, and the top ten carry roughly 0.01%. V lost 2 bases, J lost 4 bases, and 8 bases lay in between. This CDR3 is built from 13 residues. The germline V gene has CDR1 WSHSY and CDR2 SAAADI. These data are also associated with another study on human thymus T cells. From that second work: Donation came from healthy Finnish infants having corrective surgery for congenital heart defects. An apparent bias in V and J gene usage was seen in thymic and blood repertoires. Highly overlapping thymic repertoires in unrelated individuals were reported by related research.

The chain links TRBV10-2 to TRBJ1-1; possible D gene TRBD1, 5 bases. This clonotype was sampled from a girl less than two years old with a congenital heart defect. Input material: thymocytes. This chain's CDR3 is CASSEVQGTEAFF. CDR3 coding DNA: TGCGCCAGCAGTGAGGTCCAGGGCACTGAAGCTTTCTTT.